This entry features one TCR beta chain sequence. The antigen remains unidentified. Unsorted PBMC DNA was sequenced on ten immunoSEQ deep assay plates. Produced via immunoSEQ multiplex PCR; TCRdb's table is partial and in-frame only. In the table there are fewer than 550,000 clones, almost 80% of which are singletons. CDR1 is SEHNR and CDR2 is FQNEAQ in the germline V gene (reference sequence). V trimming: 3 bases; J trimming: 5 bases; junction bases outside the gene matches: 5. The CDR3 runs 14 residues. The record originates from a study of shared clonotypes between healthy human individuals. Study at large: Two women and a few men aged 18 to 49 made up the donors.

Whole-study findings and limits: The study drew on few donors, limiting represented genetic and exposure-history diversity.

The sample was PBMCs. The genes are TRBV7-9 and TRBJ2-3, with 7 bases fitting TRBD2. This TCR derives from a woman between 40 and 55 years old in good health. Some clones in this sample may be carry-over from other donors' samples. This CDR3 is CASSFPSGKDTQYF. CDR3 nucleotides: TGTGCCAGCAGCTTCCCTAGCGGCAAAGATACGCAGTATTTT.